The source of this T cell receptor beta chain is a study of identical twins. This clonotype has only a few counts. CDR3 length: 16 amino acids. Germline V gene sequence: CDR1 MNHEY, CDR2 SVGEGT. The V segment lost 6 bases and the J segment 3 bases; nucleotides outside the gene matches: 8. One entry per CDR3 protein results from TCRdb running MiXCR on the 5' RACE reads. The sample comprises roughly 700,000 distinct CDR3 sequences, 8.5% to 9.5% of which are singletons, and around 0.98% rests with the top ten. The data also belong to a second study, concerning yellow fever vaccine responses in identical twins.

This TCR was recovered from a woman aged 18-35 years in good health. The chain joins TRBV6-2 or TRBV6-3 to TRBJ2-1; 10 bases match TRBD1. Source material: PBMCs. CDR3 coding DNA: TGTGCCAGCAGACAGACCGGGACAGGGGTCTACAATGAGCAGTTCTTC. Residues: CASRQTGTGVYNEQFF.